The clone carrying this T cell receptor beta chain was observed once. Its antigen is not identified. The data are from a study of T cell responses to AZD1222 COVID-19 vaccine. There are 14 residues in the CDR3. Germline-derived CDR1 and CDR2 are SGHRS and YFSETQ. Between the trimmed V and J ends, which lost 4 bases and 4 bases, there was a span of 13 bases. Clones were sequenced by immunoSEQ multiplex PCR, and TCRdb holds only the in-frame ones, with some missing. Altogether roughly 140,000 clones are present, roughly 80% being singletons, with the ten largest covering around 4.3%. Study-level results: It was only a handful of AZD1222 recipients who were seropositive at baseline. Spike-specific TCR breadth and depth went up after people got two AZD1222 doses. Mostly white British, mostly female donors; authors suggested clonal diversity may be underestimated. The study found vaccine-associated CD4 TCRs spanning spike, dominant at 160-218 and 743-854.

V usage is TRBV5-1 and J usage is TRBJ2-3; D ambiguous. The TCR sequence derives from an adult in good health. Specimen: peripheral blood, collected on day 0 of MenACWY control vaccination. CDR3: CASSSLTLPDTQYF. The DNA for the CDR3 is TGCGCCAGCAGCAGCCTAACGCTGCCAGATACGCAGTATTTT.